This T cell receptor beta chain was sequenced for a study of T cell responses to AZD1222 COVID-19 vaccine. Trimming shortened V by 4 bases and J by 7 bases, and 9 bases separated the two germline ends. CDR3 length: 13 amino acids. Germline V gives CDR1 SGHRS, CDR2 YFSETQ. TCRdb's table, derived via immunoSEQ multiplex PCR, lists solely in-frame clones and lacks some. The table records about 100,000 clones, 80% to 95% of them present only once. This clone was counted a few times. The chain uses TRBV5-1 and TRBJ1-6; D remains ambiguous. The clonotype was recovered from an adult in good health. Sample: peripheral blood, taken on day 0 of AZD1222 vaccination. CDR3 residues: CASSGEQNSPLHF. Written as DNA, the CDR3 is TGCGCCAGCAGCGGAGAACAGAATTCACCCCTCCACTTT.